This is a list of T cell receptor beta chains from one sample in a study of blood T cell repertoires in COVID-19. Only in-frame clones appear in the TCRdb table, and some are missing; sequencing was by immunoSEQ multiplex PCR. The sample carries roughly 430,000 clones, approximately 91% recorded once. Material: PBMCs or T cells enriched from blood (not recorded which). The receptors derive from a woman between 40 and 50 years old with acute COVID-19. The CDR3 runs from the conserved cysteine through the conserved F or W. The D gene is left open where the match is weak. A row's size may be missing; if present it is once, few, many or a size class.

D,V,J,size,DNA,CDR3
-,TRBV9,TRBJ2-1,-,TGTGCCAGCAGCGTAGTGTCCGAGCCTGGAATCCTAACGGATGCGGATGAGCAGTTCTTC,CASSVVSEPGILTDADEQFF
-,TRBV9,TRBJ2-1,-,TGTGCCAGCAGCGTAGGGCAAAGTGAGCAGTTCTTC,CASSVGQSEQFF
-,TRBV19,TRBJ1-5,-,TGTGCCAGTAGTATGACTTGGGGCCAGCCCCAGCATTTT,CASSMTWGQPQHF
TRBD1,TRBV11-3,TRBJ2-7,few,TGTGCCAGCAGCCCGAGACAGGGGGACCACGAGCAGTACTTC,CASSPRQGDHEQYF
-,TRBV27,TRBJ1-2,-,TGTGCCAGCAGTTATAGGGGGTTGAGTAACTATGGCTACACCTTC,CASSYRGLSNYGYTF
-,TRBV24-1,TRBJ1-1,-,TGTGCCACCAGTGATTTACGGGACAACGCCATGAACACTGAAGCTTTCTTT,CATSDLRDNAMNTEAFF
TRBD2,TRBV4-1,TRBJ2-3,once,TGCGCCAGCAGCCAGACACGCGGGGGGCCCACAGATACGCAGTATTTT,CASSQTRGGPTDTQYF
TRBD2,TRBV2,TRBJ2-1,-,TGTGCCAGCAGCCGTAGCGGGGGGGCCTCCTACAATGAGCAGTTCTTC,CASSRSGGASYNEQFF
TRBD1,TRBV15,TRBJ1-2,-,TGTGCCACCAGCAGGGGCCGAGACAGGGCTGGCTACACCTTC,CATSRGRDRAGYTF
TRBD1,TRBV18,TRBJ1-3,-,TGTGCCAGCTCACCAGAACAGGGGGTAACCGGAAACACCATATATTTT,CASSPEQGVTGNTIYF
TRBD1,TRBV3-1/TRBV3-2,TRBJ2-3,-,TGTGCCAGCAGCCAATGGGACAGGGAAGCAGATACGCAGTATTTT,CASSQWDREADTQYF
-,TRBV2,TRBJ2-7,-,TGTGCCAGCACGCAGGGAGCGGGCTCCTACGAGCAGTACTTC,CASTQGAGSYEQYF
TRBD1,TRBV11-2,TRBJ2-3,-,TGTGCCAGCAGCCTGGACAGGGGGCAGGCAGATACGCAGTATTTT,CASSLDRGQADTQYF
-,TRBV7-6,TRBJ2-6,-,TGTGCCAGCAGCCCCGCCATGGGGGGTGTCTCTGGGGCCAACGTCCTGACTTTC,CASSPAMGGVSGANVLTF
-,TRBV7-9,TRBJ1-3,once,TGTGCCAGCAGCTCCTCGGGGGGCTCGGGAAACACCATATATTTT,CASSSSGGSGNTIYF
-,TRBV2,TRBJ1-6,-,TGTGCCAGACAGGATAGCTCCTATAATTCACCCCTCCACTTT,CARQDSSYNSPLHF
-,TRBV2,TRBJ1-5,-,TGTGCCAGCAAGGAGGATAGCAATCAGCCCCAGCATTTT,CASKEDSNQPQHF
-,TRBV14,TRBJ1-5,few,TGTGCCAGCAGCGCATTTGCGAATCAGCCCCAGCATTTT,CASSAFANQPQHF
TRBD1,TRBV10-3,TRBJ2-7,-,TGTGCCATCAGCAGAACCGGGACAGGGGATCCCTACGAGCAGTACTTC,CAISRTGTGDPYEQYF
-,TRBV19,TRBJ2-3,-,TGTGCCAGACAGGGACGGCTCACAGATACGCAGTATTTT,CARQGRLTDTQYF
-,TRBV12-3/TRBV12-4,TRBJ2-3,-,TGTGCCAGCAGTTTAGTGGCCACAGATACGCAGTATTTT,CASSLVATDTQYF
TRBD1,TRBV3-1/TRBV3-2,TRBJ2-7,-,TGTGCCAGCAGCCAGACAAACAGGGGTTACGAGCAGTACTTC,CASSQTNRGYEQYF
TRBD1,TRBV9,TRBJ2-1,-,TGTGCCAGCAGCCCATTAGGACAGGGAGCCGGGAATGAGCAGTTCTTC,CASSPLGQGAGNEQFF
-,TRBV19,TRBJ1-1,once,TGTGCCAGTAGTACCGACGACAGCACTGAAGCTTTCTTT,CASSTDDSTEAFF
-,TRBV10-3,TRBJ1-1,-,TGTGCCATCAGTGAAGATCGGACATTGAACACTGAAGCTTTCTTT,CAISEDRTLNTEAFF
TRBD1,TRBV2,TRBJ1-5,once,TGTGCCAGCAGTGGACGACAGGGTGTAGGACAGCCCCAGCATTTT,CASSGRQGVGQPQHF
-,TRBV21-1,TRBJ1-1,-,TGTGCCAGCAGCGAACCCGGTGATCTCCGGACTGAAGCTTTCTTT,CASSEPGDLRTEAFF
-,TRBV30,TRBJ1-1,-,TGTGCCTGGAATGCTAGAGCGGGCGCTTTCTTT,CAWNARAGAFF
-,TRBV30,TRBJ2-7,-,TGTGCCTGGAGTGTTCTAGGAGTCTCCTACGAGCAGTACTTC,CAWSVLGVSYEQYF
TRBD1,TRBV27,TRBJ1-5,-,TGTGCCAGCAGTTTGACAGGGCCATATCAGCCCCAGCATTTT,CASSLTGPYQPQHF
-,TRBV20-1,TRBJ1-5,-,TGCAGTGCTAGTGGGAGGGGAAGCAATCAGCCCCAGCATTTT,CSASGRGSNQPQHF
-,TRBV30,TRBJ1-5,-,TGTGCCTGGAGTCTCGGACAGACCTATAGCAATCAGCCCCAGCATTTT,CAWSLGQTYSNQPQHF
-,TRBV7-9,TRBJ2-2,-,TGTGCCAGCAGCCCACAGGGAAACACCGGGGAGCTGTTTTTT,CASSPQGNTGELFF
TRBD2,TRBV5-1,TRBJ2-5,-,TGCGCCAGCAGCTTGTCGAGACTAGCAGAGACCCAGTACTTC,CASSLSRLAETQYF
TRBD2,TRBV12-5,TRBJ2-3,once,TGTGCTAGTGGTCTTGGGACTAGCGGGACCACAGATACGCAGTATTTT,CASGLGTSGTTDTQYF
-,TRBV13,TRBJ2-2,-,TGTGCCAGCAGCTTACAGGGGCCTCTGAACACCGGGGAGCTGTTTTTT,CASSLQGPLNTGELFF
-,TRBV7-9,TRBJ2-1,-,TGTGCCAGCAGCTTAGCCTCCGCTACCAATGAGCAGTTCTTC,CASSLASATNEQFF
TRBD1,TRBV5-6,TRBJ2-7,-,TGTGCCAGCAGCGGAGGGACAGGGGGATCATCCTACGAGCAGTACTTC,CASSGGTGGSSYEQYF
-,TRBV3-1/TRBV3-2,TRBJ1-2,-,TGTGCCAGCAGTCATCTACAGGGCGATGGCTACACCTTC,CASSHLQGDGYTF
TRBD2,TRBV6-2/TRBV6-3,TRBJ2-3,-,TGTGCCAGCAGTTACTCGAGGCGGGGGGGCCGCACAGATACGCAGTATTTT,CASSYSRRGGRTDTQYF
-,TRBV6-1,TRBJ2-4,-,TGTGCCAGCAGTGGACAGATATCCAGAGCCAAAAACATTCAGTACTTC,CASSGQISRAKNIQYF
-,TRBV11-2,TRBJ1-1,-,TGTGCCAGCAGCTTACAATCGGGGACTGAAGCTTTCTTT,CASSLQSGTEAFF
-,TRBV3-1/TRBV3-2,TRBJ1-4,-,TGTGCCAGCAGCCAAGATCAGGCGGCAGGGTCAGGTGAAAAACTGTTTTTT,CASSQDQAAGSGEKLFF
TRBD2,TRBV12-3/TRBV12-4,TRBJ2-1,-,TGTGCCAGCAGTTTAGGGGGGGGGCAGTTCTTC,CASSLGGGQFF
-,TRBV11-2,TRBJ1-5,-,TGTGCCAGCAGCCTCTGGCCCCTTGGTGCTCTTAATCAGCCCCAGCATTTT,CASSLWPLGALNQPQHF
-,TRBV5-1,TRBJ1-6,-,TGCGCCAGCAGCCCTAGCTTGAGTGATTCACCCCTCCACTTT,CASSPSLSDSPLHF
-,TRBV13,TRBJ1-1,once,TGTGCCAGCAGCTACTGGACCCAGGGGCGCCCTGAAGCTTTCTTT,CASSYWTQGRPEAFF
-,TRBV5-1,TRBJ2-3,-,TGCGCCAGCAGCCCTGGACAGAGTCCTAGCACAGATACGCAGTATTTT,CASSPGQSPSTDTQYF
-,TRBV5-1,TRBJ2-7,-,TGCGCCAGCAGCTTGGGATCTAGCTCCTACGAGCAGTACTTC,CASSLGSSSYEQYF
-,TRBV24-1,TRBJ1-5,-,TGTGCCACCAGTGATTCTCAACGGCAGGGGCCCGGCAATCAGCCCCAGCATTTT,CATSDSQRQGPGNQPQHF
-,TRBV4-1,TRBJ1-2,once,TGCGCCAGCAGCCATCACCCCTCAGCGAGGAAAGGGGGAAACTATGGCTACACCTTC,CASSHHPSARKGGNYGYTF
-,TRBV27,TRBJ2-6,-,TGTGCCAGCAGTTTAATCCGCTCTGGGGCCAACGTCCTGACTTTC,CASSLIRSGANVLTF
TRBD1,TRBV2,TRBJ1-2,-,TGTGCCAGCAGCAGGGACAGGGGGGACTATGGCTACACCTTC,CASSRDRGDYGYTF
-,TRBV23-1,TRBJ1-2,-,TGCGCCAGCAGTCAATGTGTAGGGGTTAGGTATGGCTACACCTTC,CASSQCVGVRYGYTF
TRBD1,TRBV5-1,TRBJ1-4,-,TGCGCCAGCAGCCTCGGACAGGGAACCGCAACTAATGAAAAACTGTTTTTT,CASSLGQGTATNEKLFF
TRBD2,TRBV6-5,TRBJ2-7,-,TGTGCCAGCAGTAGACTAGCGGGGGTCTACGAGCAGTACTTC,CASSRLAGVYEQYF
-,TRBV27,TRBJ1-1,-,TGTGCCACCAGTCAGGTGAAGAACACTGAAGCTTTCTTT,CATSQVKNTEAFF
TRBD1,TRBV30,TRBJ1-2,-,TGTGCTCCTGAGGGGGCGACAGGGGGCTATGGCTACACCTTC,CAPEGATGGYGYTF
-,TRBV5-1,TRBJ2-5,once,TGCGCCAGCAGCTTGCTCAACAGGGTCCAAGAGACCCAGTACTTC,CASSLLNRVQETQYF
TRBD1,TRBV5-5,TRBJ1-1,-,TGTGCCAGCGGACAGGGGTACACTGAAGCTTTCTTT,CASGQGYTEAFF